This T cell receptor (beta chain) emerged from a study of blood T cell repertoires in COVID-19. Whole-study context: Specimens from acute and convalescent COVID-19 originated in the United States, Italy and Spain. In each case, the material was cDNA or gDNA derived from T cells, B-cell-depleted T cells, or PBMCs.

Germline V CDR1 and CDR2: MNHEY, SMNVEV (reference sequence). V shed 0 bases, J shed 3 bases, and the junction held 12 bases outside the gene matches. The CDR3 contains 18 residues. Original analysis: Amplification of reference gene primers provided the estimated nucleated cell counts. Clones were sequenced by immunoSEQ multiplex PCR, and TCRdb holds only the in-frame ones, with some missing. V and J calls plus clone size are reproduced from that table; the DNA served to infer D and trimming. The sample includes 100,000 to 150,000 clones, 90% seen only once; the top ten take 4% to 5%. During active infection, Seattle patients enrolled and were then monitored through disease.

The sample taken for sequencing was peripheral blood. The chain couples TRBV27 to TRBJ1-2; 8 bases match TRBD1. This receptor was taken from a man between 60 and 70 years old with COVID-19, enrolled during active disease. CDR3 nucleotides: TGTGCCAGCAGTTTATCGCCAGACCTTTTGGACAGGGACTATGGCTACACCTTC. Translation: CASSLSPDLLDRDYGYTF.